The next 22 T cell receptor beta chains were all read from a single sample in a study of control samples from healthy donors and cancer patients. TCRdb's table, derived via immunoSEQ multiplex PCR, lists solely in-frame clones and lacks some. The data hold under 450,000 clones, with about 93% observed a single time. The sequenced sample consisted of PBMCs. These receptors all stem from a man aged 40-55 years with head and neck cancer.

The J gene is TRBJ1-4, the V gene TRBV11-2; 11 nucleotides align to TRBD1. J was trimmed by 8 bases and V by 3 bases; bases with no gene match: 11. Germline CDR1 is SGHAT and CDR2 is FQNNGV. The CDR3 consists of 17 residues. In nucleotides, the CDR3 is TGTGCCAGCAGCTTGTCCGGGACAGGGGGAGGGGTGGAAAAACTGTTTTTT. Its translation: CASSLSGTGGGVEKLFF.

The genes are TRBV4-1 and TRBJ2-7; D may be TRBD1 (6 bases). Germline CDR1 is MGHRA and CDR2 is YSYEKL. There are 14 residues in the CDR3. Trimming stripped 0 bases from V and 2 bases from J, with 8 bases between. For the CDR3, the DNA is TGCGCCAGCAGCCAAGAAGGGGGACCCTACGAGCAGTACTTC. As protein: CASSQEGGPYEQYF.

This rearrangement joins TRBV5-1 to TRBJ1-2, with 8 bases identical to TRBD1. The CDR3 runs to 15 residues. Germline trimming cut 0 bases from V and 8 bases from J; bases unmatched to any gene: 9. CDR1 and CDR2 from the germline V gene are SGHRS and YFSETQ. The CDR3 loop is CASSLGSAGGGGYTF. CDR3 DNA: TGCGCCAGCAGCTTGGGATCCGCAGGGGGCGGGGGCTACACCTTC.

This chain uses TRBV5-1 with TRBJ2-3; TRBD1 or TRBD2 may be the D gene (5 bases each). Trimming left V 0 bases short and J 6 bases short, with 11 bases between. The CDR3 spans 14 residues. Germline-derived CDR1 and CDR2 are SGHRS and YFSETQ. This CDR3 is CASSLEGRDDTQYF. CDR3 sequence (DNA): TGCGCCAGCAGCTTGGAGGGCAGGGACGATACGCAGTATTTT.

This clone was found a few times. The V gene is TRBV5-5, the J gene TRBJ2-7; D may correspond to TRBD1 or TRBD2 (6 bases each). CDR3 size: 17 residues. Germline CDR1 reads SGHKS; CDR2 reads YYEKEE (reference sequence). V lost 5 bases and J 5 bases, leaving 26 bases between the germline ends. This CDR3 reads CASSLRRFGGGEDEQYF. The CDR3 bases are TGTGCCAGCAGTCTGAGAAGGTTCGGGGGCGGGGAGGACGAGCAGTACTTC.

The chain is built from TRBV28 and TRBJ2-7, with a weak D call TRBD2 (6 bases). This CDR3 has 12 residues. Germline-derived CDR1 and CDR2 are MDHEN and SYDVKM. V dropped 5 bases and J dropped 3 bases, with 8 bases sitting between them. The CDR3 reads CASSQGGYEQYF. CDR3 bases: TGTGCCAGCAGTCAGGGAGGCTACGAGCAGTACTTC.

The J gene is TRBJ1-1, the V gene TRBV4-3; D is undetermined. Germline CDR1 reads LGHNA; CDR2 reads YSLEER. V lost 0 bases to trimming and J lost 6 bases, with 11 bases between them. This CDR3 is built from 14 residues. CDR3 coding DNA: TGCGCCAGCAGCCAAGATATGGGGAGCCCTGAAGCTTTCTTT. It encodes CASSQDMGSPEAFF.

This rearrangement joins TRBV4-3 to TRBJ2-2; D is tentatively TRBD1 or TRBD2 (5 bases each). This CDR3 has 16 residues. The germline CDR1 and CDR2 sequences are LGHNA and YSLEER. With 2 bases removed from V and 5 bases from J, the gap between germline ends came to 15 bases. The CDR3 loop reads CASSQRPGPTTGELFF. The CDR3 DNA follows: TGCGCCAGCAGCCAAAGACCGGGACCGACGACCGGGGAGCTGTTTTTT.

J is TRBJ1-5 and V is TRBV9, with a weak D call TRBD1 (5 bases). Between the trimmed V and J ends, which lost 4 bases and 0 bases, there was a span of 11 bases. This CDR3 is 15 amino acids long. Germline loops: CDR1 SGDLS, CDR2 YYNGEE. CDR3 bases: TGTGCCAGCAGCACTCAGGGTTATAGCAATCAGCCCCAGCATTTT. It yields the protein CASSTQGYSNQPQHF. The full variable domain, its missing parts supplied by reference TRBV9 and TRBJ1-5, is DSGVTQTPKHLITATGQRVTLRCSPRSGDLSVYWYQQSLDQGLQFLIQYYNGEERAKGNILERFSAQQFPDLHSELNLSSLELGDSALYFCASSTQGYSNQPQHFGDGTRLSIL.

The chain links TRBV4-3 to TRBJ1-4, with D possibly matching TRBD1 (6 bases). The CDR3 contains 15 residues. Trimming removed 3 bases from V and 8 bases from J, with 16 bases in between. The germline V gene encodes CDR1 LGHNA and CDR2 YSLEER. CDR3 nucleotides: TGCGCCAGCAGCCAGGAGGGGGGCCGGAAGGAAAAACTGTTTTTT. Its translation: CASSQEGGRKEKLFF.

J is TRBJ2-4 and V is TRBV4-3; tentative D call: TRBD2 (7 bases). The CDR3 totals 18 residues. The germline V gene encodes CDR1 LGHNA and CDR2 YSLEER. Trimming removed 0 bases from V and 0 bases from J, with 15 bases in between. CDR3 nucleotide sequence: TGCGCCAGCAGCCAAGATCATCGGGGGGCTTTAGCCAAAAACATTCAGTACTTC. Protein sequence: CASSQDHRGALAKNIQYF.

The chain carries TRBV15 and TRBJ2-1; 10 bases match TRBD2. CDR1 and CDR2 from the germline V gene are LNHNV and YYDKDF (reference sequence). With 1 base clipped from V and 5 bases from J, the junction kept 2 bases outside the gene matches. This CDR3 has 15 amino acids. CDR3 residues: CATSRALAGDNEQFF. The CDR3 DNA is TGTGCCACCAGCAGAGCTCTAGCGGGAGACAATGAGCAGTTCTTC. Full variable domain (rest looked up from reference TRBV15 and TRBJ2-1): DAMVIQNPRYQVTQFGKPVTLSCSQTLNHNVMYWYQQKSSQAPKLLFHYYDKDFNNEADTPDNFQSRRPNTSFCFLDIRSPGLGDTAMYLCATSRALAGDNEQFFGPGTRLTVL.

This chain links TRBV9 with TRBJ1-1; D remains unclear. The CDR3 has 14 residues. Germline CDR1 and CDR2: SGDLS and YYNGEE. The ends were cut back, 3 bases at V and 5 bases at J, with 14 bases in the middle. This chain's CDR3 is CASSDTGIATEAFF. The CDR3 region has the DNA TGTGCCAGCAGCGATACTGGGATAGCGACTGAAGCTTTCTTT.

The rearrangement uses TRBV7-8 and TRBJ2-1; 14 nucleotides agree with TRBD2. This CDR3 comprises 17 residues. Germline loops: CDR1 SGHVS, CDR2 FQNEAQ. The trim removed 3 bases at V and 8 bases at J, leaving 9 bases unmatched. CDR3: CASSLGGTSGSGYEQFF. The CDR3 DNA sequence: TGTGCCAGCAGCTTGGGGGGGACTAGCGGGAGTGGATATGAGCAGTTCTTC.

The chain joins TRBV6-5 to TRBJ2-1; tentatively, D is TRBD2 (5 bases). V shed 0 bases and J shed 9 bases, with 9 bases lying between them. Germline CDR1 is MNHEY and CDR2 is SVGAGI. This CDR3 region has 13 residues. CDR3 DNA sequence: TGTGCCAGCAGTTACTCACGGGGAATTGAGCAGTTCTTC. This sequence encodes CASSYSRGIEQFF.

The chain links TRBV9 to TRBJ2-7; TRBD1 matches at 9 bases. Trimming cost V 0 bases and J 3 bases; bases outside gene matches: 4. The CDR3 sequence is 15 residues long. The V gene's germline CDR1 is SGDLS and CDR2 YYNGEE. The CDR3 bases are TGTGCCAGCAGCGTAGGAGGGACAGGGATCTACGAGCAGTACTTC. Translated: CASSVGGTGIYEQYF. The full variable domain, in which reference TRBV9 and TRBJ2-7 provide the parts outside the CDR3, is DSGVTQTPKHLITATGQRVTLRCSPRSGDLSVYWYQQSLDQGLQFLIQYYNGEERAKGNILERFSAQQFPDLHSELNLSSLELGDSALYFCASSVGGTGIYEQYFGPGTRLTVT.

The gene calls are TRBV12-3 or TRBV12-4 and TRBJ2-7; D unclear. The CDR3 totals 13 residues. V was trimmed by 7 bases and J by 7 bases, leaving 17 bases between them. CDR3 amino acids: CASNPGYLGEQYF. The CDR3 DNA sequence: TGTGCCAGCAATCCTGGGTACCTCGGGGAGCAGTACTTC.

This chain connects TRBV9 to TRBJ2-7; no reliable D call. CDR3 length equals 16 residues. Trimming stripped 0 bases from V and 3 bases from J, with 16 bases between. From germline, CDR1 is SGDLS and CDR2 YYNGEE. The CDR3 spells CASSVGGQINSYEQYF. In nucleotides, the CDR3 is TGTGCCAGCAGCGTAGGTGGCCAGATTAACAGCTACGAGCAGTACTTC.

V usage is TRBV7-9 and J usage is TRBJ1-1; perhaps TRBD1 as D (5 bases). Trimming removed 3 bases at V and 1 base at J, with 12 bases between. Germline V lookup: CDR1 SEHNR, CDR2 FQNEAQ (reference sequence). The CDR3 covers 15 residues. CDR3: CASSFLAGTNTEAFF. In DNA form, the CDR3 reads TGTGCCAGCAGCTTTTTGGCAGGGACGAACACTGAAGCTTTCTTT. Full variable domain (remainder filled in from reference TRBV7-9 and TRBJ1-1): DTGVSQNPRHKITKRGQNVTFRCDPISEHNRLYWYRQTLGQGPEFLTYFQNEAQLEKSRLLSDRFSAERPKGSFSTLEIQRTEQGDSAMYLCASSFLAGTNTEAFFGQGTRLTVV.

This chain links TRBV28 with TRBJ1-1; 7 bases match TRBD1. J gave up 0 bases and V 7 bases, and 5 bases lay outside the gene matches. Germline V gene data show CDR1 as MDHEN and CDR2 as SYDVKM. This CDR3 comprises 14 residues. CDR3 region: CASTKTGVNTEAFF. Written as DNA, the CDR3 is TGTGCCAGCACTAAAACAGGGGTGAACACTGAAGCTTTCTTT.

This chain joins TRBV3-1 (or the pseudogene TRBV3-2) and TRBJ2-1; D is unresolved. Trimming removed 0 bases at V and 5 bases at J, with 5 bases between. The CDR3 totals 13 residues. Germline V gives CDR1 LGHDT, CDR2 YNNKEL (reference sequence). The CDR3 spells CASSQDPDNEQFF. In DNA, the CDR3 is TGTGCCAGCAGCCAAGATCCAGACAATGAGCAGTTCTTC.

The genes are TRBV7-9 and TRBJ2-5; possible D gene TRBD2, 6 bases. The germline V gene has CDR1 SEHNR and CDR2 FQNEAQ (reference sequence). CDR3 length: 17 amino acids. V lost 1 base to trimming and J lost 0 bases, with 15 bases between them. DNA for the CDR3: TGTGCCAGCAGCTTAGTAGGAGGGCAGATCCACCAAGAGACCCAGTACTTC. Protein: CASSLVGGQIHQETQYF.